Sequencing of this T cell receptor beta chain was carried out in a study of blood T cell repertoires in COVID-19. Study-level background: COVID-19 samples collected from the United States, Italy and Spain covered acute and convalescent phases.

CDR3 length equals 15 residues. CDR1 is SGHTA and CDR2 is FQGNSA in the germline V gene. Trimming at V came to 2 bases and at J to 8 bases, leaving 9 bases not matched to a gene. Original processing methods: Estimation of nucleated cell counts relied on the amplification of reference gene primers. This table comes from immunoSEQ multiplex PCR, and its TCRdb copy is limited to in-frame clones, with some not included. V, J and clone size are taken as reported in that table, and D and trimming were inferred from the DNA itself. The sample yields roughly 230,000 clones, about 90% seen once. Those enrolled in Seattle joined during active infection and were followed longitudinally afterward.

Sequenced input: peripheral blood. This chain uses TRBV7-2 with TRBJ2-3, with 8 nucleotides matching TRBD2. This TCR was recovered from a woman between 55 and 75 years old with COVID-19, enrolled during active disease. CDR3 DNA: TGTGCCAGCAGCTTAAGGACTAGCCCCCCCGGTACGCAGTATTTT. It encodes CASSLRTSPPGTQYF.